A selection of T cell receptor beta chains follows, all from one sample in a study of identifying expanded T cells in peripheral blood. The method was immunoSEQ multiplex PCR; TCRdb's version includes in-frame clones alone and lacks a portion of them. The sample holds more than 75,000 clones, about 86% seen once. Sequencing used blood. These receptors were obtained from a person between 18 and 70 years old in good health. Both conserved end residues are part of each CDR3. The D gene is left open where the match is weak. Only some rows state a clone size, as once, few, many or a class for expanded clones.

J,size,V,D,CDR3,DNA
TRBJ1-1,once,TRBV18,TRBD1,CASSPFEDRGNTEAFF,TGTGCCAGCTCACCTTTTGAGGACAGGGGGAACACTGAAGCTTTCTTT
TRBJ2-1,-,TRBV27,-,CAISPGGGSYNEQFF,TGTGCCATCAGCCCAGGAGGGGGCTCCTACAATGAGCAGTTCTTC
TRBJ1-5,-,TRBV15,-,CATSLPGLPMSNQPQHF,TGTGCCACCAGCCTCCCGGGACTCCCCATGAGCAATCAGCCCCAGCATTTT
TRBJ1-1,-,TRBV6-5,TRBD1,CASTGTVNTEAFF,TGTGCCAGCACAGGGACAGTGAACACTGAAGCTTTCTTT
TRBJ2-1,-,TRBV7-8,-,CASSFSGRGNEQFF,TGTGCCAGCAGCTTTAGCGGTAGGGGCAATGAGCAGTTCTTC
TRBJ1-1,-,TRBV19,-,CASREGGRKAFF,TGTGCCAGTAGGGAAGGGGGGCGGAAAGCTTTCTTT
TRBJ1-2,-,TRBV30,-,CAWERKVVNYGYTF,TGTGCCTGGGAACGGAAGGTAGTCAACTATGGCTACACCTTC
TRBJ1-1,-,TRBV6-6,-,CASAVTTEAFF,TGTGCCAGCGCGGTGACCACTGAAGCTTTCTTT
TRBJ1-1,-,TRBV30,-,CALWMGHLNTEAFF,TGTGCTCTCTGGATGGGACACCTGAACACTGAAGCTTTCTTT
TRBJ1-1,few,TRBV11-3,-,CASSLDLGDTEAFF,TGTGCCAGCAGCTTAGATTTGGGGGACACTGAAGCTTTCTTT
TRBJ1-1,-,TRBV19,-,CASSPDILNTEAFF,TGTGCCAGTAGTCCGGACATACTGAACACTGAAGCTTTCTTT
TRBJ1-1,-,TRBV7-8,-,CASSLGARNTEAFF,TGTGCCAGCAGCTTAGGGGCACGGAACACTGAAGCTTTCTTT
TRBJ1-2,-,TRBV6-1,-,CASSTGFGYGYTF,TGTGCCAGCAGTACAGGGTTTGGCTATGGCTACACCTTC
TRBJ1-5,-,TRBV2,-,CASRGWTENNQPQHF,TGTGCCAGCCGGGGGTGGACAGAGAACAATCAGCCCCAGCATTTT
TRBJ1-2,few,TRBV2,-,CASSFDSYGYTF,TGTGCCAGCAGCTTCGACAGCTATGGCTACACCTTC
TRBJ1-2,-,TRBV5-6,-,CASSLGGGGYTF,TGTGCCAGCAGCTTGGGAGGCGGGGGCTACACCTTC
TRBJ1-5,-,TRBV4-3,-,CASSQDRGVSNQPQHF,TGCGCCAGCAGCCAAGATCGTGGGGTTAGCAATCAGCCCCAGCATTTT
TRBJ2-3,-,TRBV7-2,-,CASRQKPGGLSTDTQYF,TGTGCCAGCAGACAAAAACCGGGCGGTTTGAGCACAGATACGCAGTATTTT
TRBJ2-4,-,TRBV30,-,CAWSYDGPGIQYF,TGTGCCTGGAGTTACGACGGCCCTGGCATTCAGTACTTC
TRBJ2-7,-,TRBV2,-,CASSVRDGAYEQYF,TGTGCCAGCAGTGTACGGGACGGAGCCTACGAGCAGTACTTC
TRBJ1-5,-,TRBV6-1,-,CASSELGDNYYTQPQHF,TGTGCCAGCAGTGAATTAGGAGACAACTATTACACCCAGCCCCAGCATTTT
TRBJ2-7,-,TRBV30,-,CAWSSLDRAYEQYF,TGTGCCTGGAGTTCATTGGACAGAGCCTACGAGCAGTACTTC
TRBJ1-1,-,TRBV30,-,CAWSLEGGTEAFF,TGTGCCTGGAGTCTTGAGGGTGGCACTGAAGCTTTCTTT
TRBJ1-4,-,TRBV5-1,-,CASSLRDGPNKLFF,TGCGCCAGCAGCCTCCGGGACGGCCCGAATAAACTGTTTTTT
TRBJ1-6,-,TRBV30,TRBD1,CAWRQGAPLHF,TGTGCCTGGAGGCAGGGGGCACCCCTCCACTTT
TRBJ1-6,-,TRBV30,-,CAWDRSSYNSPLHF,TGTGCCTGGGACAGGAGCTCCTATAATTCACCCCTCCACTTT
TRBJ1-3,-,TRBV4-3,-,CASSQTDRAFGNTIYF,TGCGCCAGCAGCCAGACTGACCGGGCCTTTGGAAACACCATATATTTT
TRBJ1-1,-,TRBV7-2,-,CASSPRGMNTEAFF,TGTGCCAGCAGCCCCCGCGGGATGAACACTGAAGCTTTCTTT
TRBJ2-3,few,TRBV29-1,-,CSVGGIGGHTDTQYF,TGCAGCGTTGGGGGGATCGGAGGACATACAGATACGCAGTATTTT
TRBJ2-6,-,TRBV5-1,-,CASSRPGSSGANVLTF,TGCGCCAGCAGCAGGCCCGGGAGCTCTGGGGCCAACGTCCTGACTTTC